This is a list of T cell receptor beta chains from one sample in a study of breast tumors, draining lymph nodes, adjacent tissues. Each CDR3 protein is one row after TCRdb ran MiXCR on the multiplex PCR reads. The table shows tens of thousands of distinct CDR3 sequences, with approximately 20% occurring only once. Sequencing was carried out using axillary lymph node tissue. These receptors were taken from a female donor with breast cancer. Some clones in this sample may be carry-over from other donors' samples. The CDR3 runs from the conserved cysteine through the conserved F or W. The D gene is left open where the match is weak. Expanded clones are given a class, and other clones once, few, many or no size at all.

size: few; V: TRBV27; J: TRBJ2-5; D: .; CDR3: CASSLLRGRGETQYF; DNA: TGTGCCAGCAGTTTATTACGGGGGCGCGGGGAGACCCAGTACTTC
size: .; V: TRBV11-3; J: TRBJ2-1; D: TRBD2; CDR3: CASSLVGTSGSGRGNEQFF; DNA: TGTGCCAGCAGCTTAGTCGGGACTAGCGGGAGTGGCCGGGGCAATGAGCAGTTCTTC
size: many; V: TRBV5-4; J: TRBJ1-2; D: .; CDR3: CASSGGYGYTF; DNA: TGTGCCAGCAGCGGGGGGTATGGCTACACCTTC
size: many; V: TRBV12-5; J: TRBJ2-3; D: .; CDR3: CASVLSQATDTQYF; DNA: TGTGCTAGTGTCCTGAGTCAGGCAACAGATACGCAGTATTTT
size: many; V: TRBV9; J: TRBJ1-2; D: .; CDR3: CASTPLGDANYGYTF; DNA: TGTGCCAGCACCCCACTGGGGGACGCAAACTATGGCTACACCTTC
size: many; V: TRBV20-1; J: TRBJ1-4; D: .; CDR3: CSARPQGRVTNEKLFF; DNA: TGCAGTGCTAGGCCCCAGGGAAGGGTAACTAATGAAAAACTGTTTTTT
size: many; V: TRBV20-1; J: TRBJ2-1; D: TRBD2; CDR3: CSAERSGRLNEQFF; DNA: TGCAGTGCTGAACGTAGCGGGAGGTTAAATGAGCAGTTCTTC
size: many; V: TRBV5-1; J: TRBJ2-2; D: .; CDR3: CASSSGQTGELFF; DNA: TGCGCCAGCAGCTCCGGACAGACCGGGGAGCTGTTTTTT
size: .; V: TRBV2; J: TRBJ1-6; D: TRBD1; CDR3: CASSWDRASPLHF; DNA: TGTGCCAGCAGTTGGGACAGGGCTTCACCCCTCCACTTT
size: few; V: TRBV19; J: TRBJ1-2; D: .; CDR3: CASSPTGIPNYGYTF; DNA: TGTGCCAGTAGCCCCACAGGGATCCCTAACTATGGCTACACCTTC
size: many; V: TRBV14; J: TRBJ2-3; D: TRBD2; CDR3: CASSLLGRTSGGRDTQYF; DNA: TGTGCCAGCAGCCTCCTCGGAAGGACTAGCGGGGGAAGGGATACGCAGTATTTT
size: many; V: TRBV7-2; J: TRBJ2-1; D: .; CDR3: CASSLTPSSYNEQFF; DNA: TGTGCCAGCAGCTTGACTCCCAGCTCCTACAATGAGCAGTTCTTC
size: many; V: TRBV20-1; J: TRBJ2-3; D: TRBD1; CDR3: CSATRTGGVDTQYF; DNA: TGCAGTGCTACTCGGACAGGGGGGGTCGATACGCAGTATTTT
size: many; V: TRBV12-3/TRBV12-4; J: TRBJ2-2; D: TRBD2; CDR3: CASSRAGVAGELFF; DNA: TGTGCCAGCAGCCGAGCGGGAGTTGCCGGGGAGCTGTTTTTT
size: many; V: TRBV6-5; J: TRBJ2-2; D: .; CDR3: CASSSPGVGELFF; DNA: TGTGCCAGCAGTTCCCCAGGGGTCGGGGAGCTGTTTTTT
size: many; V: TRBV5-6; J: TRBJ1-2; D: .; CDR3: CASSLLYSLANYGYTF; DNA: TGTGCCAGCAGCCTTCTATACTCTTTAGCTAACTATGGCTACACCTTC
size: many; V: TRBV7-6; J: TRBJ2-1; D: TRBD2; CDR3: CASSPTSGTHNEQFF; DNA: TGTGCCAGCAGCCCGACTAGCGGGACCCACAATGAGCAGTTCTTC